The rows below give T cell receptor beta chains drawn from one sample of a study of blood T cell repertoires in COVID-19. TCRdb's table, derived via immunoSEQ multiplex PCR, lists solely in-frame clones and lacks some. In the table there are 250,000 to 400,000 clones, 88% of which are singletons. Sequenced input: peripheral blood. These receptors were obtained from a woman in her 30s with COVID-19, enrolled during active disease. CDR3s include the opening cysteine and the closing phenylalanine or tryptophan. A D gene is named only where the DNA matches it firmly. Clone size is stated in some rows and not others, as once, few, many or a class when expanded.

NA,NA,TRBJ2-1,TRBV5-8,TGTGCCAGCAGCTCAGGATCTCAAAGTGGGAATGAGCAGTTCTTC,CASSSGSQSGNEQFF
NA,NA,TRBJ2-6,TRBV11-3,TGTGCCAGCAGCCTCCCCAGGGCTGGGGCCAACGTCCTGACTTTC,CASSLPRAGANVLTF
NA,NA,TRBJ2-1,TRBV4-1,TGCGCCAGCAGCCAAGAGGTTGGAGCGGTTCCCTACAATGAGCAGTTCTTC,CASSQEVGAVPYNEQFF
NA,NA,TRBJ1-2,TRBV6-5,TGTGCCACCCAGGGCCTCTATGGCTACACCTTC,CATQGLYGYTF
NA,NA,TRBJ1-2,TRBV5-1,TGCGCCAGCAGCTTGGGAAACCCGGGATCGCGCTATGGCTACACCTTC,CASSLGNPGSRYGYTF
NA,NA,TRBJ1-2,TRBV4-3,TGCGCCAGCAGCCATGAAACAGGGATCAGCGGCTACACCTTC,CASSHETGISGYTF
TRBD2,NA,TRBJ2-5,TRBV7-6,TGTGCCAGCAGCTCCCCGGGGGGACCGAATCAAGAGACCCAGTACTTC,CASSSPGGPNQETQYF
NA,NA,TRBJ2-7,TRBV6-2/TRBV6-3,TGTGCCAGCAGTTACGGTAGAGGGCAGTACGAGCAGTACTTC,CASSYGRGQYEQYF
NA,NA,TRBJ1-2,TRBV11-3,TGTGCCAGCAGCTTAGATCTGGGGGCGGTTAACTATGGCTACACCTTC,CASSLDLGAVNYGYTF
NA,NA,TRBJ2-5,TRBV18,TGTGCCAGCTCACCCGCGCTCACCGAGACCCAGTACTTC,CASSPALTETQYF
NA,NA,TRBJ1-4,TRBV7-8,TGTGCCAGCAGCTCCCTAGACAGGCCTAATGAAAAACTGTTTTTT,CASSSLDRPNEKLFF
NA,NA,TRBJ2-5,TRBV18,TGTGCCAGCTCACCAGCAGGTGAGACCCAGTACTTC,CASSPAGETQYF
TRBD1,NA,TRBJ2-2,TRBV6-6,TGTGCCAGCAGCCTCAGGGGGCAGAACACCGGGGAGCTGTTTTTT,CASSLRGQNTGELFF
NA,NA,TRBJ1-2,TRBV21-1,TGTGCCAGCAGCAAAGTAAAGGGGGCGCCGAACTATGGCTACACCTTC,CASSKVKGAPNYGYTF
TRBD2,NA,TRBJ2-5,TRBV5-4,TGTGCCAGCAGCAAGGGACTAGCGGACCAAGAGACCCAGTACTTC,CASSKGLADQETQYF
TRBD1,NA,TRBJ2-7,TRBV25-1,TGTGCCAGCAGTCCCACAGGGGGCAACGAGCAGTACTTC,CASSPTGGNEQYF
TRBD1,once,TRBJ1-4,TRBV11-2,TGTGCCAGCAGCCTCTGGACAGGGTCAAAACTGTTTTTT,CASSLWTGSKLFF
TRBD1,NA,TRBJ2-1,TRBV29-1,TGCAGCGTAGGGACAGGCTTCTCCTACAATGAGCAGTTCTTC,CSVGTGFSYNEQFF
TRBD2,NA,TRBJ2-3,TRBV3-1/TRBV3-2,TGTGCCAGCAGCCAAGGCGCACGGAGGGCGGGGGGAGGAGATACGCAGTATTTT,CASSQGARRAGGGDTQYF
TRBD2,NA,TRBJ2-3,TRBV5-4,TGTGCCAGCAGGACATCCTGGACTAGCGCAGATACGCAGTATTTT,CASRTSWTSADTQYF
TRBD1,NA,TRBJ1-2,TRBV19,TGTGCCAGTAGTTCACAGGGGTTCGGCTATGGCTACACCTTC,CASSSQGFGYGYTF
NA,NA,TRBJ2-7,TRBV10-3,TGTGCCATCAGTGAGCCAGGCAGCGAGCAGTACTTC,CAISEPGSEQYF
NA,NA,TRBJ1-2,TRBV7-2,TGTGCCAGCAGCCTTCAGGGGTATGGCTACACCTTC,CASSLQGYGYTF